This T cell receptor (beta chain) originates from a study of cytotoxic CD8 clonotypes in ibrutinib-treated CLL. Study at large: Partial responses totalled about 24 and complete responses 2; after median approximately 62 months, about 14 remained remitted and approximately twelve progressed.

The V end was cut by 2 bases, the J end by 0 bases, with 11 bases between. CDR1 LGHNA and CDR2 YSLEER come from the germline V gene. The CDR3 is made up of 16 amino acids. On this clone: The antigen remains unidentified.

Findings and caveats of the study: Patients showed higher baseline clonality than age-matched healthy donors, and it tracked circulating CD8+ T-cell counts.

Depth targeted 1 in 200,000 to 1 in 1 million T cells, averaging roughly 9.3x coverage per clonotype. Data came from immunoSEQ multiplex PCR; TCRdb stores just in-frame clones and leaves some out. The data contain some 61,000 clones, around 65% of them seen just once; the ten biggest clones take up around 5.8%. The sequence came from a human donor with chronic lymphocytic leukemia. The specimen was PBMCs, collected after 12 months of ibrutinib treatment. The chain joins TRBV4-3 to TRBJ1-3, with D possibly being TRBD1 (5 bases). Here the CDR3 DNA reads TGCGCCAGCAGCCAACATGGGGCCAGCTCTGGAAACACCATATATTTT. It is translated as CASSQHGASSGNTIYF.